This T cell receptor (beta chain) was found in a study of low-dose radiotherapy and immunotherapy resistance in tumors. Whole-study context: Participants in Cohort 2 were given 1 Gy per fraction every two weeks, for 13 Gy over 26 weeks.

Germline V lookup: CDR1 SGHRS, CDR2 YFSETQ. The CDR3 is made up of 13 amino acids. The V end was cut by 2 bases, the J end by 8 bases, with 11 bases between. Regarding time point: after trial treatment. Noted treatment: LDRT plus nivolumab, ipilimumab, low-dose cyclophosphamide and aspirin (RACIN trial). Qualifying patients carried advanced solid tumors devoid of tumor-infiltrating lymphocytes. First-strand cDNA used TRAV- and TRBV-specific primers, covering alpha and beta chains. It was with a constant-region primer and a V-primer adapter that TCRs were amplified over about 19 PCR cycles. Using its own MiXCR run on the reads, TCRdb lists one record per CDR3 protein. This repertoire shows about 91,000 distinct CDR3 sequences, roughly 20% found once; its top ten account for around 13%.

The rearrangement uses TRBV5-1 and TRBJ2-1; D not certain. The source is a female donor with ovarian cancer. The sequencing here drew on PBMCs, taken after low-dose radiotherapy plus immunotherapy. For the CDR3, the DNA is TGCGCCAGCAGCTTAGGACCGAGCTATGAGCAGTTCTTC. Protein product: CASSLGPSYEQFF.